This T cell receptor (beta chain) is drawn from a study of blood T cell repertoires in COVID-19. Study information: T cells, B-cell-depleted T cells, or PBMCs supplied cDNA or gDNA.

This clone was detected a few times. The data were produced by immunoSEQ multiplex PCR, yet TCRdb's version contains in-frame clones alone and is incomplete. Counted here are some 180,000 clones, roughly three quarters occurring once; the ten biggest clones make up about 15%. The CDR3 loop spans 17 amino acids. Trimming removed 5 bases from V and 3 bases from J, with 22 bases in between. In germline, CDR1 is SGHTA, CDR2 FQGTGA. Each exposed participant met a COVID-19 case in the 2 weeks preceding study entry. V is TRBV7-3 and J is TRBJ1-1, with TRBD1 as a possible D gene (6 bases). Specimen: PBMCs or T cells enriched from blood (not recorded which). The clonotype was recovered from a man aged 55 to 69 who had been exposed to COVID-19. For the CDR3, the DNA is TGTGCCAGCAGCCTACATAGACCGACAGGCCGAGACACTGAAGCTTTCTTT. Its translation: CASSLHRPTGRDTEAFF.